This TCR beta chain was identified during a study of T cells after yellow fever vaccination. Study background: Those fractions that held only low numbers of cells were prepared using the SMART-Seq v4 Ultra Low Input RNA kit.

The sample holds a few counts of this clonotype. What it binds is not known. Points from the study as a whole: Reappearing after the booster were most of the clones from primary vaccination (approximately 96% CD4, around 88% CD8).

Template switching with 5'RACE generated the TCR cDNA and added a universal primer site and UMIs. TCRdb analysed the 5' RACE reads with MiXCR anew, one entry per CDR3 protein. The table lists approximately 450,000 distinct CDR3 sequences, about 19% of them singletons. Per the germline V gene, CDR1 is SGHTA and CDR2 is FQGNSA. CDR3 length: 13 amino acids. The sequences come from PBMCs, collected before the yellow fever booster vaccination. The sequence was obtained from a man aged 18 to 30 who received the YFV17D yellow fever vaccine. This rearrangement joins TRBV7-2 to TRBJ2-2; D might be TRBD2 (6 bases). CDR3 region: CAGGASATGELFF. The CDR3 DNA reads TGTGCGGGTGGGGCTAGCGCCACCGGGGAGCTGTTTTTT.